The source of this TCR beta chain is a study of vaccination and CD4 T cells after COVID-19. CDR3 length: 14 residues. The junction had 11 bases not matched to a gene; V was cut back by 5 bases and J by 6 bases. Germline V gives CDR1 DFQATT, CDR2 SNEGSKA (reference sequence). The sample's treatment: roughly 10-day PBMC culture with coronavirus spike peptide pools or control peptides (ViraFEST assay). Expansion of antigen-specific T cells with peptide pools by ViraFEST preceded sequencing of TCRs. Each of days 3 and 7 saw half the medium replaced by fresh IL-2 medium. Cultured CD4+ T cell DNA underwent sequencing with the Oncomine TCR Beta short-read assay. TCRdb processed the PCR reads anew with MiXCR; each CDR3 protein has one entry. Of about 3,300 distinct CDR3 sequences listed, 76% are singletons. Regarding this clonotype: Its antigen is not identified.

The rearrangement links TRBV20-1 to TRBJ1-2, with TRBD1 matching over 8 bases. The receptor was derived from a human donor who had recovered from COVID-19. The sample comprised CD4+ T cells from blood, cultured in vitro. The CDR3 DNA sequence: TGCAGTGCTGGAACCCCCGGGACAGGACATGGCTACACCTTC. Amino acids: CSAGTPGTGHGYTF.